This is a list of T cell receptor beta chains from one sample in a study of blood T cell repertoires in COVID-19. Data came from immunoSEQ multiplex PCR; TCRdb stores just in-frame clones and leaves some out. Here the sample spans 75,000 to 100,000 clones, approximately 81% being singletons. Sequenced material: peripheral blood. The receptors stem from a woman over 75 with acute or convalescent COVID-19. CDR3s include the opening cysteine and the closing phenylalanine or tryptophan. Fields, in order: CDR3 protein, CDR3 DNA, clone size, CDR3 length, V gene, D gene, J gene. D genes are given only for firm matches. A clone size is listed for some rows: how often the clone was seen (once, few, many), or a class if it is expanded.

CDR3aa: CASLDRGRGNTEAFF; CDR3nt: TGTGCCAGCCTCGACAGGGGGCGCGGGAACACTGAAGCTTTCTTT; abundance: -; len: 15; v_gene: TRBV3-1/TRBV3-2; d_gene: TRBD1; j_gene: TRBJ1-1
CDR3aa: CASSQESPSETQYF; CDR3nt: TGTGCCAGCAGCCAAGAGTCCCCCTCGGAGACCCAGTACTTC; abundance: -; len: 14; v_gene: TRBV3-1/TRBV3-2; d_gene: -; j_gene: TRBJ2-5
CDR3aa: CARITQGGTISPSIF; CDR3nt: -; abundance: -; len: 15; v_gene: TRBV6-5; d_gene: -; j_gene: TRBJ1-5
CDR3aa: CASSLRDRGGSTDTQYF; CDR3nt: TGTGCCAGCAGCCTTCGGGACAGGGGAGGTAGCACAGATACGCAGTATTTT; abundance: -; len: 17; v_gene: TRBV5-8; d_gene: TRBD1; j_gene: TRBJ2-3
CDR3aa: CASSEAVWNF; CDR3nt: TGTGCCAGCAGTGAGGCGGTGTGGAACTTC; abundance: -; len: 10; v_gene: TRBV2; d_gene: -; j_gene: TRBJ2-5
CDR3aa: CASSEQGDTQYF; CDR3nt: TGTGCCAGCAGTGAACAGGGAGATACGCAGTATTTT; abundance: -; len: 12; v_gene: TRBV6-1; d_gene: -; j_gene: TRBJ2-3
CDR3aa: CASSLEYSYNEQFF; CDR3nt: TGCGCCAGCAGCTTGGAGTACAGCTACAATGAGCAGTTCTTC; abundance: few; len: 14; v_gene: TRBV5-1; d_gene: -; j_gene: TRBJ2-1
CDR3aa: CASSSTGGEEKLFF; CDR3nt: TGTGCCAGCAGCTCGACAGGGGGCGAGGAAAAACTGTTTTTT; abundance: -; len: 14; v_gene: TRBV7-9; d_gene: TRBD1; j_gene: TRBJ1-4
CDR3aa: CSAWTGRADTQYF; CDR3nt: TGCAGCGCCTGGACAGGGAGGGCAGATACGCAGTATTTT; abundance: -; len: 13; v_gene: TRBV29-1; d_gene: -; j_gene: TRBJ2-3
CDR3aa: CSVYVTTYGYTF; CDR3nt: TGCAGCGTTTATGTGACAACCTATGGCTACACCTTC; abundance: few; len: 12; v_gene: TRBV29-1; d_gene: -; j_gene: TRBJ1-2
CDR3aa: CASSSEGRPGQGTSPLHF; CDR3nt: TGTGCCAGCAGCTCAGAGGGTCGGCCGGGACAAGGAACTTCACCCCTCCACTTT; abundance: -; len: 18; v_gene: TRBV7-2; d_gene: -; j_gene: TRBJ1-6
CDR3aa: CASSPRTATGYTF; CDR3nt: TGTGCCAGCAGCCCTAGGACAGCTACTGGCTACACCTTC; abundance: -; len: 13; v_gene: TRBV3-1/TRBV3-2; d_gene: -; j_gene: TRBJ1-2
CDR3aa: CASLRLNTGELFF; CDR3nt: TGTGCCAGCTTGCGCCTTAACACCGGGGAGCTGTTTTTT; abundance: -; len: 13; v_gene: TRBV27; d_gene: -; j_gene: TRBJ2-2
CDR3aa: CASSLRAGGRTDTQYF; CDR3nt: TGTGCCAGCAGCTTGCGGGCGGGGGGTCGCACAGATACGCAGTATTTT; abundance: -; len: 16; v_gene: TRBV5-8; d_gene: TRBD2; j_gene: TRBJ2-3
CDR3aa: CAISESSGNQPQHF; CDR3nt: TGTGCCATCAGTGAGTCGTCAGGCAATCAGCCCCAGCATTTT; abundance: -; len: 14; v_gene: TRBV10-3; d_gene: -; j_gene: TRBJ1-5
CDR3aa: CAIKYDRLIDGYTF; CDR3nt: TGTGCCATCAAGTACGACAGGTTGATCGATGGCTACACCTTC; abundance: -; len: 14; v_gene: TRBV10-3; d_gene: -; j_gene: TRBJ1-2
CDR3aa: CATSDPLAGGTDTQYF; CDR3nt: TGTGCCACCAGTGATCCTTTAGCGGGGGGAACAGATACGCAGTATTTT; abundance: -; len: 16; v_gene: TRBV24-1; d_gene: TRBD2; j_gene: TRBJ2-3
CDR3aa: CASNTGSGGYEPQHF; CDR3nt: TGTGCCAGCAATACAGGGTCAGGGGGATACGAGCCCCAGCATTTT; abundance: -; len: 15; v_gene: TRBV6-6; d_gene: TRBD1; j_gene: TRBJ1-5
CDR3aa: CASSLGLNTEAFF; CDR3nt: TGTGCCAGCAGTCTGGGCCTGAACACTGAAGCTTTCTTT; abundance: -; len: 13; v_gene: TRBV2; d_gene: -; j_gene: TRBJ1-1
CDR3aa: CASSNLGAGGPYEQYF; CDR3nt: TGTGCCAGTAGTAACCTAGGGGCGGGGGGACCCTACGAGCAGTACTTC; abundance: -; len: 16; v_gene: TRBV19; d_gene: TRBD2; j_gene: TRBJ2-7
CDR3aa: CASSLGTNLQQPQHF; CDR3nt: TGTGCCAGCAGTTTAGGGACAAATTTACAACAGCCCCAGCATTTT; abundance: -; len: 15; v_gene: TRBV28; d_gene: -; j_gene: TRBJ1-5
CDR3aa: CASSPGSTGETQYF; CDR3nt: TGTGCCAGCTCGCCAGGGAGTACAGGGGAGACCCAGTACTTC; abundance: -; len: 14; v_gene: TRBV18; d_gene: -; j_gene: TRBJ2-5
CDR3aa: CASSLAGSGGWETQYF; CDR3nt: TGTGCCAGCAGCTTAGCGGGATCAGGGGGTTGGGAGACCCAGTACTTC; abundance: few; len: 16; v_gene: TRBV7-9; d_gene: TRBD1; j_gene: TRBJ2-5
CDR3aa: CASSTGQAPPYGYTF; CDR3nt: TGTGCCAGTAGTACGGGACAGGCACCTCCTTATGGCTACACCTTC; abundance: once; len: 15; v_gene: TRBV19; d_gene: TRBD1; j_gene: TRBJ1-2
CDR3aa: CASRETGGAETQYF; CDR3nt: TGTGCCAGCAGGGAGACAGGGGGCGCAGAGACCCAGTACTTC; abundance: -; len: 14; v_gene: TRBV6-5; d_gene: TRBD1; j_gene: TRBJ2-5
CDR3aa: CATTAGDTDTQYF; CDR3nt: TGTGCCACCACCGCAGGGGACACAGATACGCAGTATTTT; abundance: -; len: 13; v_gene: TRBV24-1; d_gene: -; j_gene: TRBJ2-3
CDR3aa: CASSLGGRNTQYF; CDR3nt: TGTGCCAGCAGCTTGGGGGGGCGCAATACGCAGTATTTT; abundance: -; len: 13; v_gene: TRBV5-6; d_gene: -; j_gene: TRBJ2-3
CDR3aa: CASSEVGMGDRFNYGYTF; CDR3nt: TGTGCCAGCAGTGAAGTCGGGATGGGCGACAGGTTTAACTATGGCTACACCTTC; abundance: -; len: 18; v_gene: TRBV6-1; d_gene: -; j_gene: TRBJ1-2
CDR3aa: CASSGTGRETQYF; CDR3nt: TGTGCCAGCAGCGGGACAGGGCGAGAGACCCAGTACTTC; abundance: -; len: 13; v_gene: TRBV2; d_gene: TRBD1; j_gene: TRBJ2-5
CDR3aa: CASSPTGGAGPSYNSPLHF; CDR3nt: TGTGCCAGCAGTCCCACAGGGGGCGCGGGACCCTCCTATAATTCACCCCTCCACTTT; abundance: -; len: 19; v_gene: TRBV28; d_gene: TRBD1; j_gene: TRBJ1-6
CDR3aa: CASSIRGPNTGELFF; CDR3nt: TGTGCCAGCAGCATCAGGGGGCCGAACACCGGGGAGCTGTTTTTT; abundance: -; len: 15; v_gene: TRBV11-3; d_gene: TRBD1; j_gene: TRBJ2-2
CDR3aa: CASLGTWGTEAFF; CDR3nt: TGTGCCAGCTTGGGGACATGGGGTACTGAAGCTTTCTTT; abundance: -; len: 13; v_gene: TRBV18; d_gene: -; j_gene: TRBJ1-1
CDR3aa: CASSLKLAGGRRQETQYF; CDR3nt: TGTGCCAGCAGCTTGAAGCTAGCGGGGGGGAGGCGTCAAGAGACCCAGTACTTC; abundance: -; len: 18; v_gene: TRBV5-6; d_gene: TRBD2; j_gene: TRBJ2-5
CDR3aa: CASSPVVGAGSGANVLTF; CDR3nt: TGCGCCAGCAGCCCTGTAGTAGGGGCAGGCTCTGGGGCCAACGTCCTGACTTTC; abundance: -; len: 18; v_gene: TRBV4-3; d_gene: -; j_gene: TRBJ2-6
CDR3aa: CASSILAGVSYNEQFF; CDR3nt: TGTGCCAGCAGCATCCTAGCGGGGGTCTCCTACAATGAGCAGTTCTTC; abundance: -; len: 16; v_gene: TRBV7-9; d_gene: TRBD2; j_gene: TRBJ2-1
CDR3aa: CASSVGTEAFF; CDR3nt: TGTGCCAGCAGCGTTGGGACAGAAGCTTTCTTT; abundance: -; len: 11; v_gene: TRBV2; d_gene: -; j_gene: TRBJ1-1